A single sample is the source of the 29 T cell receptor beta chains below, sequenced in a study of OX40 agonist ivuxolimab in advanced cancers. Sequencing used immunoSEQ multiplex PCR; TCRdb keeps in-frame clones, though not all of them. The repertoire holds over 55,000 clones, approximately 91% seen once, with roughly 2.4% in the top ten. Sequencing was performed on CD4+ or CD8+ T cells sorted from blood, taken in a trial of the OX40 agonist ivuxolimab. These receptors came from an adult with an advanced solid tumor such as melanoma, head and neck, liver or kidney cancer.

This chain connects TRBV28 to TRBJ1-2, with D possibly being TRBD1 (5 bases). Trimming shortened V by 2 bases and J by 4 bases, and 17 bases separated the two germline ends. The V gene's germline CDR1 is MDHEN and CDR2 SYDVKM. This CDR3 has 16 amino acids. CDR3 loop: CASSLGGQAGSYGYTF. The DNA for the CDR3 is TGTGCCAGCAGTTTAGGCGGACAAGCCGGATCCTATGGCTACACCTTC.

The J gene is TRBJ2-3, the V gene TRBV10-2; tentatively, D is TRBD1 or TRBD2 (6 bases each). The CDR3 is 15 residues long. Trimming stripped 6 bases from V and 0 bases from J, with 13 bases between. Germline values: CDR1 WSHSY, CDR2 SAAADI. The CDR3, as DNA: TGCGCCAGCAGCGGGGGCGGCCCTAGCACAGATACGCAGTATTTT. It yields the protein CASSGGGPSTDTQYF.

The chain carries TRBV7-9 and TRBJ1-1, with D perhaps TRBD1 (5 bases). Germline loops: CDR1 SEHNR, CDR2 FQNEAQ (reference sequence). The germline V and J ends were trimmed by 5 bases and 0 bases, with 13 bases remaining between them. The CDR3 runs 15 residues. The CDR3 DNA sequence: TGTGCCAGCAGCGGCCGTGGGGGGTTGAACACTGAAGCTTTCTTT. Encoded protein: CASSGRGGLNTEAFF.

The chain recombines TRBV19 with TRBJ2-7; a possible D gene is TRBD1 (6 bases). Germline loops: CDR1 LNHDA, CDR2 SQIVND (reference sequence). V was pared by 6 bases and J by 6 bases, with 21 bases between. The CDR3 runs to 15 residues. The CDR3 region has the DNA TGTGCCAGTAGCATTTATTCCGGGACACAGGGCGAGCAGTACTTC. Translating gives CASSIYSGTQGEQYF.

This chain links TRBV28 with TRBJ1-2; D may be TRBD1 (5 bases). The CDR3 is 14 amino acids. V gave up 6 bases and J gave up 2 bases, with 13 bases separating them. CDR1 is MDHEN, CDR2 SYDVKM, per germline. CDR3 protein: CASRAAGSNYGYTF. The CDR3, as DNA: TGTGCCAGCAGGGCTGCAGGGTCAAACTATGGCTACACCTTC.

V is TRBV11-3 and J is TRBJ2-7; possible D gene TRBD1, 5 bases. Germline values: CDR1 SGHNT, CDR2 YENEEA. V was cut by 5 bases and J by 8 bases, with 16 bases left in between. There are 13 residues in the CDR3. The CDR3 loop is CASSPNLKGQQYF. CDR3 coding DNA: TGTGCCAGCAGCCCTAATCTTAAGGGGCAGCAGTACTTC.

The chain is built from TRBV18 and TRBJ1-3, with unresolved D. The germline V gene has CDR1 KGHSH and CDR2 LQKENI. The CDR3 spans 13 residues. V was trimmed by 3 bases and J by 4 bases, leaving 7 bases between them. The CDR3 nucleotides are TGTGCCAGCTCACCTTCTCAGGGAAACACCATATATTTT. This gives the protein CASSPSQGNTIYF. Together with reference TRBV18 and TRBJ1-3, the CDR3 gives the full variable domain: NAGVMQNPRHLVRRRGQEARLRCSPMKGHSHVYWYRQLPEEGLKFMVYLQKENIIDESGMPKERFSAEFPKEGPSILRIQQVVRGDSAAYFCASSPSQGNTIYFGEGSWLTVV.

This clone appeared once. V is TRBV7-8 and J is TRBJ1-6, with unresolved D. Germline lookup yields CDR1 SGHVS and CDR2 FQNEAQ. The CDR3 sequence is 14 residues long. The V end was cut by 4 bases, the J end by 6 bases, with 10 bases between. In nucleotides, the CDR3 is TGTGCCAGCAGCTCAACATTTCTTAATTCACCCCTCCACTTT. It translates to CASSSTFLNSPLHF.

The CDR3 is CASSPGTAGNQPQHF. CDR3 DNA sequence: TGTGCCAGCTCACCAGGGACAGCCGGCAATCAGCCCCAGCATTTT. The V and J genes are TRBV18 and TRBJ1-5; 7 bases fit TRBD1. This CDR3 spans 15 amino acids. Trimming cost V 2 bases and J 2 bases; bases outside gene matches: 3. Germline V gives CDR1 KGHSH, CDR2 LQKENI.

The J gene is TRBJ2-7, the V gene TRBV5-1, with 7 bases aligning to TRBD2. The CDR3 consists of 14 residues. Germline V lookup: CDR1 SGHRS, CDR2 YFSETQ. Trimming at V came to 7 bases and at J to 4 bases, leaving 11 bases not matched to a gene. This chain's CDR3 is CASRWGAGSYEQYF. The CDR3 bases are TGCGCCAGCCGCTGGGGAGCGGGGTCGTACGAGCAGTACTTC.

This chain uses TRBV7-2 with TRBJ2-5, with D perhaps matching TRBD1 (6 bases). CDR3 size: 15 residues. V was cut by 3 bases and J by 2 bases, with 13 bases left in between. Germline V gives CDR1 SGHTA, CDR2 FQGNSA. CDR3 amino acids: CASSFGQGSQETQYF. In DNA form, the CDR3 reads TGTGCCAGCAGCTTCGGCCAGGGGAGTCAAGAGACCCAGTACTTC.

The rearrangement joins TRBV18 to TRBJ2-3, with TRBD2 identical over 8 bases. Per germline, CDR1 KGHSH and CDR2 LQKENI. Trimming took 4 bases from V and 2 from J; bases not matched to a gene: 8. The CDR3 runs to 16 residues. DNA for the CDR3: TGTGCCAGCTCACTACGACTAGCGTACACCACAGATACGCAGTATTTT. Amino acids: CASSLRLAYTTDTQYF.

The rearrangement uses TRBV10-2 and TRBJ1-1; D uncertain. Between the trimmed V and J ends, which lost 4 bases and 3 bases, there was a span of 9 bases. The CDR3 sequence is 13 residues long. The germline V gene has CDR1 WSHSY and CDR2 SAAADI. CDR3 in DNA: TGCGCCAGCAGTGCCCGGCCCGACACTGAAGCTTTCTTT. This encodes CASSARPDTEAFF.

The chain has TRBV28 and TRBJ1-1, with D hard to call. Germline assignment: CDR1 MDHEN and CDR2 SYDVKM. The CDR3 totals 11 residues. Trimming shortened V by 4 bases and J by 11 bases, and 11 bases separated the two germline ends. As DNA, the CDR3 is TGTGCCAGCAGTTCATCTCCAGTGGCTTTCTTT. Protein sequence: CASSSSPVAFF.

J is TRBJ1-3 and V is TRBV5-6; the D is unclear. Looked up from germline, CDR1 is SGHDT and CDR2 is YYEEEE. The V and J ends lost 1 base and 0 bases respectively, with 11 bases between them. The CDR3 extends over 16 amino acids. The CDR3 region is CASSLYRTTSGNTIYF. The CDR3 DNA sequence: TGTGCCAGCAGCTTGTATCGGACGACCTCTGGAAACACCATATATTTT.

This chain links TRBV7-2 with TRBJ1-2; tentative D call: TRBD1 (5 bases). The CDR3 has 15 amino acids. Trimming took off 2 bases at V and 4 bases at J, with 14 bases between the two ends. Germline values: CDR1 SGHTA, CDR2 FQGNSA. The chain's CDR3 is CASSLSFGTSYGYTF. CDR3 in DNA: TGTGCCAGCAGCTTAAGTTTTGGGACTTCCTATGGCTACACCTTC.

The genes are TRBV5-4 and TRBJ2-6; D gene uncertain. V was cut by 5 bases and J by 0 bases, with 6 bases left in between. Germline V gene data show CDR1 as SGHNT and CDR2 as YYREEE (reference sequence). The CDR3 contains 14 residues. CDR3: CASSYTSGANVLTF. Here the CDR3 DNA reads TGTGCCAGCAGTTATACCTCTGGGGCCAACGTCCTGACTTTC.

For this clone: At one end, the junction sequence differs from germline, possibly due to a read error. The chain combines TRBV7-7 with TRBJ2-2; TRBD2 matches at 11 bases. Germline V gene data show CDR1 as SSHAT and CDR2 as FNYEAQ (reference sequence). CDR3 length: 19 amino acids. The CDR3 here is CASSLAPRLAGGTTGELFF. CDR3 DNA sequence: TGTGCTAGCAGCTTAGCCCCGCGGCTAGCGGGGGGCACAACCGGGGAGCTGTTTTTT.

The V call is TRBV5-1, the J call TRBJ2-3; 7 bases fit TRBD1. Unmatched junction bases numbered 13, after V lost 4 bases and J lost 2 bases. This CDR3 contains 17 residues. Germline V lookup: CDR1 SGHRS, CDR2 YFSETQ. CDR3 sequence: CASSPRIRQGPTDTQYF. The DNA for the CDR3 is TGCGCCAGCAGCCCCCGCATCCGACAGGGCCCCACAGATACGCAGTATTTT.

V usage is TRBV6-5 and J usage is TRBJ2-1; either TRBD1 or TRBD2 may supply D (6 bases each). Germline V gene data show CDR1 as MNHEY and CDR2 as SVGAGI. V was clipped by 4 bases and J by 11 bases, with 15 bases between them. CDR3 length equals 13 residues. CDR3: CASSSDGGGKQFF. DNA of the CDR3: TGTGCCAGCAGTTCCGACGGAGGGGGTAAGCAGTTCTTC.

V usage is TRBV7-2 and J usage is TRBJ2-1, with D possibly being TRBD1 (6 bases). CDR1 and CDR2 from the germline V gene are SGHTA and FQGNSA. CDR3 length equals 13 residues. Trimming pared 3 bases from V and 12 bases from J, leaving 15 bases between. The CDR3 DNA reads as TGTGCCAGCAGCTTGTATGAGGGGGTCGGGCAGTTCTTC. It yields the protein CASSLYEGVGQFF.

The chain joins TRBV2 to TRBJ2-3, with 7 positions matching TRBD1. V was clipped by 6 bases and J by 2 bases; unmatched bases: 5. From germline, CDR1 is SNHLY and CDR2 FYNNEI. The CDR3 totals 14 residues. CDR3 amino acids: CASRGTANTDTQYF. The CDR3, as DNA: TGTGCCAGCAGAGGGACAGCCAACACAGATACGCAGTATTTT.

This chain uses TRBV18 with TRBJ2-1, with 10 bases that match TRBD2. Trimming at V came to 2 bases and at J to 4 bases, leaving 5 bases not matched to a gene. The CDR3 totals 16 residues. Germline-derived CDR1 and CDR2 are KGHSH and LQKENI. The CDR3 sequence: CASSPFASGGYNEQFF. CDR3 DNA: TGTGCCAGCTCACCATTTGCTAGCGGGGGATACAATGAGCAGTTCTTC.

J is TRBJ2-7 and V is TRBV27, with 8 bases matching TRBD1. Germline assignment: CDR1 MNHEY and CDR2 SMNVEV (reference sequence). The CDR3 covers 17 residues. V trimming: 1 base; J trimming: 7 bases; junction bases outside the gene matches: 15. The CDR3 coding sequence is TGTGCCAGCAGTTTATACGGGGTGGGCCAGGGGGCGCGGGAGCAGTACTTC. Translation: CASSLYGVGQGAREQYF.

The rearrangement uses TRBV9 and TRBJ2-7; D is perhaps TRBD1 or TRBD2 (6 bases each). Germline assignment: CDR1 SGDLS and CDR2 YYNGEE. CDR3 length: 15 amino acids. The V gene lost 6 bases and the J gene lost 5 bases, with 21 bases spanning the gap. The CDR3 sequence is CASNRYGPGEDEQYF. In nucleotides, the CDR3 is TGTGCCAGCAACCGTTACGGGCCAGGGGAGGACGAGCAGTACTTC.

This rearrangement joins TRBV7-9 to TRBJ2-5, with D unresolved. Trimming removed 4 bases at V and 2 bases at J, with 2 bases between. The germline V gene has CDR1 SEHNR and CDR2 FQNEAQ (reference sequence). CDR3 length equals 11 residues. CDR3 region: CASSSQETQYF. The CDR3 DNA reads as TGTGCCAGCAGCTCACAAGAGACCCAGTACTTC. The complete variable domain, with remaining parts taken from reference TRBV7-9 and TRBJ2-5, reads DTGVSQNPRHKITKRGQNVTFRCDPISEHNRLYWYRQTLGQGPEFLTYFQNEAQLEKSRLLSDRFSAERPKGSFSTLEIQRTEQGDSAMYLCASSSQETQYFGPGTRLLVL.

The rearrangement uses TRBV6-6 and TRBJ2-7; 8 nucleotides line up with TRBD1. CDR1 and CDR2 from the germline V gene are MNHNY and SVGAGI (reference sequence). The trim removed 0 bases at V and 6 bases at J, leaving 7 bases unmatched. CDR3 length: 15 residues. CDR3 in amino acids: CASSYSGTGKGEQYF. CDR3 sequence (DNA): TGTGCCAGCAGTTACTCCGGGACAGGAAAGGGCGAGCAGTACTTC.

The genes are TRBV9 and TRBJ2-7, with 12 bases fitting TRBD2. This CDR3 comprises 15 residues. Per germline, CDR1 SGDLS and CDR2 YYNGEE. V shed 3 bases and J 1 base; nucleotides not matched to a gene: 2. The CDR3 bases are TGTGCCAGCAGCGAGACTAGCGGGGGATCCTACGAGCAGTACTTC. This translates into CASSETSGGSYEQYF.

This sequence joins TRBV20-1 and TRBJ2-7, with TRBD1 matching 7 bases. CDR1 and CDR2 from the germline V gene are DFQATT and SNEGSKA (reference sequence). Unmatched junction bases numbered 2, after V lost 3 bases and J lost 6 bases. The CDR3 is made up of 11 amino acids. CDR3 coding DNA: TGCAGTGCTAGGACAGGGATCGAGCAGTACTTC. Its protein product is CSARTGIEQYF.